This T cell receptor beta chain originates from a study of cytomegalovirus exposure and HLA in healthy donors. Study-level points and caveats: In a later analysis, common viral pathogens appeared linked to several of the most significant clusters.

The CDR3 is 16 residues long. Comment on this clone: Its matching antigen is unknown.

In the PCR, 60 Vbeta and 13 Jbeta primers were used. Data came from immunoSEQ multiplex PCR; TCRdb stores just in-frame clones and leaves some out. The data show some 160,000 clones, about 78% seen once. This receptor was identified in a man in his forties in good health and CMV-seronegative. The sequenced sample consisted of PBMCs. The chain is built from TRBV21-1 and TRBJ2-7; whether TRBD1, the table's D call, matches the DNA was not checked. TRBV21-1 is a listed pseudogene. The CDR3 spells CASSKGEGQGTYEQYF. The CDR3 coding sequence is TGTGCCAGCAGCAAAGGGGAGGGACAGGGGACCTACGAGCAGTACTTC.